This T cell receptor (beta chain) was captured in a study of healthy donors' naive CD4 and CD8 T cells. The overall study: For TCR alpha, new primers spanned all functional IMGT alpha genes. Findings of the study overall: Negatively charged CDR3s marked CD8+ lineage; positively charged CDR3s marked CD4+ lineage. A reported CD4+/CD8+ bias affected most V and J genes in naive cells.

A remark on this clonotype: Its antigen is as yet unknown.

Germline values: CDR1 SQVTM, CDR2 ANQGSEA. The CDR3 has 13 residues. Unmatched junction bases numbered 7, after V lost 6 bases and J lost 3 bases. A linear amplification protocol produced the TCR libraries from around 500 ng of total RNA. Via MiXCR, TCRdb re-called the reads, giving one row per CDR3 protein. The top ten clones hold approximately 2.5% of a sample with around 180,000 distinct CDR3 sequences, nearly 75% of them seen once. CD4+CD8-CD45RO-CD45RA+ cells were naive CD4+; CD8+CD4-CD45RA+CD27bright cells were naive CD8+. This sequence originates from a pool of human donors in good health; the sample pools cells from several healthy donors. The sequenced sample was naive CD4+ and CD8+ T cells sorted from blood, pooled from several donors. The V call is TRBV29-1, the J call TRBJ1-2, with 7 bases fitting TRBD1. The CDR3 spells CSVYRGVDYGYTF. The CDR3 DNA is TGCAGCGTATACAGGGGAGTGGACTATGGCTACACCTTC.